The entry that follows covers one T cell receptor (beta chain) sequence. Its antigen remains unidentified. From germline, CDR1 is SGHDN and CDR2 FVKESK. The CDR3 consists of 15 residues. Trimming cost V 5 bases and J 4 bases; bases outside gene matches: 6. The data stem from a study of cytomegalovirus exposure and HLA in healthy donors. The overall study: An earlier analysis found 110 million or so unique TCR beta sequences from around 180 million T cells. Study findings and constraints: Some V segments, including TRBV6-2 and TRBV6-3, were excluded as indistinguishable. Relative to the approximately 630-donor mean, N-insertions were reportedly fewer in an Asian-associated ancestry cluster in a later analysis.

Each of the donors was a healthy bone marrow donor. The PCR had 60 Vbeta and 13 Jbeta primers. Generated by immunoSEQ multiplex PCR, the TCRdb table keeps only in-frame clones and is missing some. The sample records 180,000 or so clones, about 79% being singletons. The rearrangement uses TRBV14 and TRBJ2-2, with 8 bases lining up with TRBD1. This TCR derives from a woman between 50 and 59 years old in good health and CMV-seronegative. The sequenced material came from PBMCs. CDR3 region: CASSMRRGLTGELFF. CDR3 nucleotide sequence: TGTGCCAGCAGCATGCGCAGGGGGCTCACCGGGGAGCTGTTTTTT.